Included here is one T cell receptor beta chain sequence, with context. The specificity of this receptor is unknown. No much larger clone exists at a distance of one base, and base qualities are not known. The record originates from a study of STAT5B mutations in CD4+ large granular lymphocyte leukemia (dated by TCRdb to the early 2020s). For the study in its entirety: Among the healthy controls, the CDR3 'QG' motif was associated with a particular HLA allele. The study compared the TCRbeta repertoires of patients with CD4+ T-cell large granular lymphocyte leukemia against those of healthy blood donors. Flow cytometry performed on FACSCanto II or FACSVerse showed that the purified fractions had more than 95% purity among lymphocytes.

What the study reported, not specific to this receptor: Enrichment of TRBV06-family usage was observed among the top patient clones (8/27) relative to healthy controls (2/35). CD4-sorted patient repertoires appeared more clonal than healthy CD4+ repertoires, and this difference persisted after removing the putative leukemic clones. The data were not HLA-matched, and the higher clonality in CD4+ T-LGLL than in CD8+ T-LGLL could be due to the relatively small sample size. Main leukemic clonotypes were private to each patient, although 25% to 30% appeared at low frequency in other patients' non-leukemic repertoires.

The healthy control group was made up of approximately 40 blood donors, and the Finnish Red Cross blood service supplied their buffy coats. All TCR-sequenced material derived from peripheral blood: patient blood samples and healthy donor buffy coats. Peripheral blood mononuclear cells were isolated by Ficoll-Hypaque gradient centrifugation. CD4+ cells were magnetically purified from the buffy coats of healthy controls. The Gentra Puregene Cell and Tissue kit was used to extract genomic DNA, and a Qubit 2.0 fluorometer was used to measure the amount of genomic DNA. The immunoSEQ assay at survey resolution was used to sequence TCRbeta rearrangements from genomic DNA. Processing in the source paper ran as follows. In the TCR sequencing data, the lowest productive clonotype frequency that could be detected was 2.59 x 10-5. Only productive TCRbeta rearrangements, meaning sequences that were complete and in-frame, were kept for the analyses. Clonality for each sample was calculated as Simpson clonality in the immunoSEQ Analyzer version 3.0. Clones were categorized by frequency as very rare, small, medium, large (1-20%) or hyperexpanded (>20%). Generation probabilities were estimated with OLGA 1.2.3, V-gene circos plots were made with VDJtools, specificities were looked up in VDJdb, and CDR3 motifs were identified with GLIPH. TCRdb stores this immuneACCESS table with in-frame sequences only. Part of the clones is absent; in the studies checked, under half of the shortfall reflects unresolved V genes, and no reason is known for the rest. V and J calls plus clone size are reproduced from that table; the DNA served to infer D and trimming. Present in this sample are fewer than 40,000 clones, around 80% of which were seen just once. The ten most abundant clones make up approximately 2.2% of the sample.

V was cut back by 4 bases and J by 1 base, leaving a gap of 4 bases between them. Its CDR3 holds 12 amino acids, cysteine through phenylalanine. Only the CDR3 portion is preserved as DNA: 36 bases, with reading frame beginning at the first base. As encoded in the germline V gene, CDR1 is SGHDN while CDR2 is FVKESK. Sequencing was done on a sample of CD4+ T cells from blood buffy coats. The rearranged segments are TRBV14 and TRBJ1-1; the D gene is unclear. This receptor was taken from a human donor in good health. The CDR3: CASSRTNTEAFF. The base sequence is TGTGCCAGCAGCCGGACGAACACTGAAGCTTTCTTT.